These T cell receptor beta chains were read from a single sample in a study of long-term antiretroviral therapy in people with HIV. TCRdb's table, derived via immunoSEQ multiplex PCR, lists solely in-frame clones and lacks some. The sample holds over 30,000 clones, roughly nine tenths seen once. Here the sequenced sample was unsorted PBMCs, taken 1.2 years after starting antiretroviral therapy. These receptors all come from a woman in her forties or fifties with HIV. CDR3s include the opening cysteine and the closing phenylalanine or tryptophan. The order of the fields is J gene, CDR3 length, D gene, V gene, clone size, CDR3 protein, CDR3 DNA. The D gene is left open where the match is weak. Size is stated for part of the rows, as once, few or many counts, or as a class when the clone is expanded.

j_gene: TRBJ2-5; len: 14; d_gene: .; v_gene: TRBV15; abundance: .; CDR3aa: CATSRGTDQETQYF; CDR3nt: TGTGCCACCAGCAGAGGGACGGACCAAGAGACCCAGTACTTC
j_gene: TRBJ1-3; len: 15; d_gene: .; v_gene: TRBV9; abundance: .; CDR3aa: CASSVEKFSGNTIYF; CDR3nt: TGTGCCAGCAGCGTAGAGAAGTTCTCTGGAAACACCATATATTTT
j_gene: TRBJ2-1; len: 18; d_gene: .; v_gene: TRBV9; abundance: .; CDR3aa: CASSVVGGGGGAYNEQFF; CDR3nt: TGTGCCAGCAGCGTAGTTGGGGGTGGCGGGGGCGCCTACAATGAGCAGTTCTTC
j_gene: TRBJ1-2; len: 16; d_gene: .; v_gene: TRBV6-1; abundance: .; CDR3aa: CASSEPGTRGLYGYTF; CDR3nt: TGTGCCAGCAGTGAACCCGGGACAAGGGGCCTTTATGGCTACACCTTC
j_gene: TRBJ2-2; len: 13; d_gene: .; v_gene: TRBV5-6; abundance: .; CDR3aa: CASSSISTGELFF; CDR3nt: TGTGCCAGCAGCTCGATTAGCACCGGGGAGCTGTTTTTT
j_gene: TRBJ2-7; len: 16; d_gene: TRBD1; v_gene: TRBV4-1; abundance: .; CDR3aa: CASSQGGDRVTYEQYF; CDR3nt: TGCGCCAGCAGCCAAGGAGGGGACAGGGTCACCTACGAGCAGTACTTC
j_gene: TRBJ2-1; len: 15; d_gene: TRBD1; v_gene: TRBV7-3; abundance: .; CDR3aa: CASSPRGQGASEQFF; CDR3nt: TGTGCCAGCAGCCCAAGGGGACAGGGGGCGAGTGAGCAGTTCTTC
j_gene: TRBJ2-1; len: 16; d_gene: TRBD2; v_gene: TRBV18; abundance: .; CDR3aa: CASSPNVPGGYNEQFF; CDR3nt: TGTGCCAGCTCACCAAACGTCCCGGGGGGCTACAATGAGCAGTTCTTC
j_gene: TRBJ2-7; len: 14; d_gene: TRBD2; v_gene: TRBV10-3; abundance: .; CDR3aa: CAITVGTSANEQYF; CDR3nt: TGTGCCATCACTGTCGGGACTAGCGCCAACGAGCAGTACTTC
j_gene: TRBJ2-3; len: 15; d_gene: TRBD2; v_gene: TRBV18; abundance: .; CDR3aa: CASSLIAGGTDTQYF; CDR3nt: TGTGCCAGCTCTCTTATAGCGGGGGGCACAGATACGCAGTATTTT
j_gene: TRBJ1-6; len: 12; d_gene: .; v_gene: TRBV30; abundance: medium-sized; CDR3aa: CAWSEYNSPLHF; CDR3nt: TGTGCCTGGAGTGAATATAATTCACCCCTCCACTTT
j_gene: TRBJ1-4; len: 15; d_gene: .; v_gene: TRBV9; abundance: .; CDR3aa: CASSAFGQPNEKLFF; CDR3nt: TGTGCCAGCAGCGCGTTCGGACAGCCTAATGAAAAACTGTTTTTT
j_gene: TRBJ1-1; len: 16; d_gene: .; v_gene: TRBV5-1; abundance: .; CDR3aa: CASSFNFGRENTEAFF; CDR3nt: TGCGCCAGCAGCTTTAACTTCGGACGGGAGAACACTGAAGCTTTCTTT
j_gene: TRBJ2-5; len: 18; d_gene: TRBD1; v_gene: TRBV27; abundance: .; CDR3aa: CASSLGPSLGQGKETQYF; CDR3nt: TGTGCCAGCAGTTTAGGACCGTCACTGGGACAGGGGAAAGAGACCCAGTACTTC
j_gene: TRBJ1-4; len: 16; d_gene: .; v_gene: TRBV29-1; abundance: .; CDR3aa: CSVEVASGGANEKLFF; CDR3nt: TGCAGCGTTGAAGTAGCTTCGGGGGGAGCTAATGAAAAACTGTTTTTT
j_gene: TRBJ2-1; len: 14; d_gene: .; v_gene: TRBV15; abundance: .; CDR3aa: CATSATNYYNEQFF; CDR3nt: TGTGCCACCAGCGCCACCAACTACTACAATGAGCAGTTCTTC
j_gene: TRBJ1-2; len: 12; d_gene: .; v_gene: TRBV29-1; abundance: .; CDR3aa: CSAKDRNYGYTF; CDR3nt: TGCAGCGCTAAGGACAGAAACTATGGCTACACCTTC
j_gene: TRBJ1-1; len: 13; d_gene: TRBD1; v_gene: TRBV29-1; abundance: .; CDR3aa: CSVASTGDTEAFF; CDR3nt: TGCAGCGTTGCCTCTACAGGGGACACTGAAGCTTTCTTT
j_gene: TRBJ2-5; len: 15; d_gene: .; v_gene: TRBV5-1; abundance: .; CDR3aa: CASSSIDRGQETQYF; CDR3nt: TGCGCCAGCAGCTCGATAGATAGGGGCCAAGAGACCCAGTACTTC
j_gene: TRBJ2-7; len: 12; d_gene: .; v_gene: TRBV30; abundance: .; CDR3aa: CAWSRTSYEQYF; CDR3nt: TGTGCCTGGAGTCGGACATCCTACGAGCAGTACTTC
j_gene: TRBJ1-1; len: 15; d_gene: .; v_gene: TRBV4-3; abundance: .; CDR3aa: CASSQDRAGNTEAFF; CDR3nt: TGCGCCAGCAGCCAAGATCGAGCTGGCAACACTGAAGCTTTCTTT
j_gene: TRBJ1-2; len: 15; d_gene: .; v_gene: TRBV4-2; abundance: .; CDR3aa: CASSQELGGFYGYTF; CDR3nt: TGTGCCAGCAGCCAGGAGCTAGGGGGATTCTATGGCTACACCTTC
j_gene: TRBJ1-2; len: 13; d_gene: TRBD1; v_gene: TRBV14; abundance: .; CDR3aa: CASSQNRGHGYTF; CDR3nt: TGTGCCAGCAGCCAAAACAGGGGGCATGGCTACACCTTC
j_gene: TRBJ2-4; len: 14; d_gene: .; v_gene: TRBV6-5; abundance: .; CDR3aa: CASSWGQGTNIQYF; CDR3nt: TGTGCCAGCAGTTGGGGTCAGGGGACAAACATTCAGTACTTC
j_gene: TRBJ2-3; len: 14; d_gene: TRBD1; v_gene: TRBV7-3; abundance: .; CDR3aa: CASSLDRVTDTQYF; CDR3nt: TGTGCCAGCAGCTTAGACAGGGTTACAGATACGCAGTATTTT
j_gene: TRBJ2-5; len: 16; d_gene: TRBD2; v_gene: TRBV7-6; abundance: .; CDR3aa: CASSLEVAGGQETQYF; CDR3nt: TGTGCCAGCAGCTTAGAAGTAGCGGGGGGACAAGAGACCCAGTACTTC
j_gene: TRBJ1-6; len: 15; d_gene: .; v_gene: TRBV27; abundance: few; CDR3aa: CASSYQGQGDSPLHF; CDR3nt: TGTGCCAGCAGCTATCAAGGGCAGGGAGATTCACCCCTCCACTTT
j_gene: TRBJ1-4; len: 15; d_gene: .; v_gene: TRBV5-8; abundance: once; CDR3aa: CASSQALKEVEKLFF; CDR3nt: TGTGCCAGCAGTCAGGCTCTTAAGGAGGTCGAAAAACTGTTTTTT
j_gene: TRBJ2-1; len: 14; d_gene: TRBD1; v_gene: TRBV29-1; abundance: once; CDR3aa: CSVERQGVYNEQFF; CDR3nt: TGCAGCGTTGAGCGACAGGGAGTCTACAATGAGCAGTTCTTC
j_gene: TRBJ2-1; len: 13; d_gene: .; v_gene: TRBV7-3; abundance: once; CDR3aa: CASSLTGFNEQFF; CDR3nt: TGTGCCAGCAGCTTGACAGGCTTCAATGAGCAGTTCTTC
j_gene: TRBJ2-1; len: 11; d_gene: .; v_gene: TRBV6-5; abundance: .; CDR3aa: CASSSRVFPFF; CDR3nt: TGTGCCAGCAGTTCCAGGGTCTTTCCGTTCTTC
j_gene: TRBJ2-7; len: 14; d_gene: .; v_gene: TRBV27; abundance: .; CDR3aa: CASSLSRGRYEQYF; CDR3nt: TGTGCCAGCAGTTTATCCCGAGGTCGCTACGAGCAGTACTTC
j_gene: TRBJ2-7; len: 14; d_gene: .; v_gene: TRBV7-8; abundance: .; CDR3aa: CASSLVTSTYEQYF; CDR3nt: TGTGCCAGCAGCTTAGTCACTAGCACCTACGAGCAGTACTTC
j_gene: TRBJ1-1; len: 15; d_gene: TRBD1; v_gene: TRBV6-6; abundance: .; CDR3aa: CASSQGAALNTEAFF; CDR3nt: TGTGCCAGCAGTCAGGGGGCAGCGCTGAACACTGAAGCTTTCTTT
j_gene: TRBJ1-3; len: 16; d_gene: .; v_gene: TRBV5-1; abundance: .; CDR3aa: CASSLGGGNSGNTIYF; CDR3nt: TGCGCCAGCAGCTTGGGGGGAGGCAACTCTGGAAACACCATATATTTT
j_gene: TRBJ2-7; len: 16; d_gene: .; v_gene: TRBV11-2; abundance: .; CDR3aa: CASSLLLGAGAAEQYF; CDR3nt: TGTGCCAGCAGCTTATTGTTGGGGGCCGGAGCTGCCGAGCAGTACTTC
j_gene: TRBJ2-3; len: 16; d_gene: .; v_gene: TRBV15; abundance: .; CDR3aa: CATSRPGPEITDTQYF; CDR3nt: TGTGCCACCAGCAGACCGGGCCCGGAGATAACAGATACGCAGTATTTT
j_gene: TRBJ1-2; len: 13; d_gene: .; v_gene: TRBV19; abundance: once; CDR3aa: CASNTRVRDGYTF; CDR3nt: TGTGCCAGTAACACCAGGGTCCGTGATGGCTACACCTTC
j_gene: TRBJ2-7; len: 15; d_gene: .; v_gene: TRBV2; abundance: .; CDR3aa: CASSEARDGSYEQYF; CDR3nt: TGTGCCAGCAGTGAAGCGAGGGACGGGTCCTACGAGCAGTACTTC
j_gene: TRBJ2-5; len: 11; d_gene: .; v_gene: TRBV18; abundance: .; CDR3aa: CASSPQETQYF; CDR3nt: TGTGCCAGCTCACCTCAGGAGACCCAGTACTTC
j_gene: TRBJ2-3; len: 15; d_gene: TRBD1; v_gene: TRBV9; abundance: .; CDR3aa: CASRAGTGAPDTQYF; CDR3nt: TGTGCCAGCAGGGCCGGGACAGGGGCACCGGATACGCAGTATTTT
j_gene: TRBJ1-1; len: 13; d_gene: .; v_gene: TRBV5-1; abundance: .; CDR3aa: CASRDGPNTEAFF; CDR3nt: TGCGCCAGCAGGGACGGACCGAACACTGAAGCTTTCTTT
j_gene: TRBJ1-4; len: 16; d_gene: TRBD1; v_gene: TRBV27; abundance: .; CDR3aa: CASSFRQGVGLEKLFF; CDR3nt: TGTGCCAGCAGTTTTCGACAGGGGGTGGGATTGGAAAAACTGTTTTTT
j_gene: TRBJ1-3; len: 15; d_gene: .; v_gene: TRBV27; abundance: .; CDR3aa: CASSGFDGARNTIYF; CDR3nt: TGTGCCAGCAGTGGATTCGACGGAGCAAGAAACACCATATATTTT
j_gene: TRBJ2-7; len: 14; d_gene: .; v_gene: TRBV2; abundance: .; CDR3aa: CASSDSGYLWEQYF; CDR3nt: TGTGCCAGCAGTGATTCGGGGTACCTATGGGAGCAGTACTTC
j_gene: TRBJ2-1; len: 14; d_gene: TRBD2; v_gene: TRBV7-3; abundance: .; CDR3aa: CASSLGTSGGGQFF; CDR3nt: TGTGCCAGCAGCCTGGGGACTAGCGGGGGTGGGCAGTTCTTC
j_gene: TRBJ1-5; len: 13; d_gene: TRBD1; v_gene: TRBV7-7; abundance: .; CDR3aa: CASSLVGQQPQHF; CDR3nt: TGTGCTAGCAGCTTAGTGGGACAGCAGCCCCAGCATTTT
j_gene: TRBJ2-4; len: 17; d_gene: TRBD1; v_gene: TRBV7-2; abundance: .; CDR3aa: CASSPNGQGLAKNIQYF; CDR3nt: TGTGCCAGCAGCCCAAACGGACAGGGGCTAGCCAAAAACATTCAGTACTTC
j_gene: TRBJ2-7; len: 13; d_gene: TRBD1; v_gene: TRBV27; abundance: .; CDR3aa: CASSGQGRYEQYF; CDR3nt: TGTGCCAGCAGCGGACAGGGGAGGTACGAGCAGTACTTC
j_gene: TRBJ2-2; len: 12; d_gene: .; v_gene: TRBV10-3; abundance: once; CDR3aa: CAIKGTTGELFF; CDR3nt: TGTGCCATCAAGGGTACGACCGGGGAGCTGTTTTTT
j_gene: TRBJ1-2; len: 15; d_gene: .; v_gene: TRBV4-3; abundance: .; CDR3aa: CASSQDLGQGYGYTF; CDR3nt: TGCGCCAGCAGCCAAGACTTGGGCCAGGGCTATGGCTACACCTTC
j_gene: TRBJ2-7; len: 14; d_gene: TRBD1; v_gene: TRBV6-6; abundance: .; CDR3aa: CASSQDRGPYEQYF; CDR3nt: TGTGCCAGCAGTCAGGACAGGGGGCCATACGAGCAGTACTTC
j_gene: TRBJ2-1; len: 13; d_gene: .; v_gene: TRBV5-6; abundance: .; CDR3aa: CASSQNQGHEQFF; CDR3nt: TGTGCCAGCAGTCAAAATCAGGGACATGAGCAGTTCTTC
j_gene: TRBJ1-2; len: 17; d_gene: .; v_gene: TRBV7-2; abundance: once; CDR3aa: CASSIYGTRQVNYGYTF; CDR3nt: TGTGCCAGCAGCATCTACGGAACGCGACAGGTTAACTATGGCTACACCTTC
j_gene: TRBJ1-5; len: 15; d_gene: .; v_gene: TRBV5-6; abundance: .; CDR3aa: CASSLQSGGNQPQHF; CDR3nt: TGTGCCAGCAGCTTACAGTCTGGGGGCAATCAGCCCCAGCATTTT